A selection of T cell receptor beta chains follows, all from one sample in a study of cytomegalovirus exposure and HLA in healthy donors. The assay was immunoSEQ multiplex PCR, and TCRdb's table has in-frame clones only and misses some. The data show 100,000 to 150,000 clones, with 10% seen just once and 4.6% held by the top ten. Material for sequencing was PBMCs. The receptors were sampled from a woman aged 18-29 years in good health and CMV-seropositive. Each CDR3 is given with its conserved first and last residue. D genes are given only for firm matches. Rows give clone size only sometimes, using once, few, many, or a class for an expanded clone.

clone_size j_call v_call d_call cdr3_nt cdr3_aa
. TRBJ2-7 TRBV7-9 TRBD1 TGTGCCACTCAAGCAGGGGGTTACGAGCAGTACTTC CATQAGGYEQYF
few TRBJ2-1 TRBV6-5 . TGTGCCACCCGAACAAGGAGTTCCAATGAGCAGTTCTTC CATRTRSSNEQFF
. TRBJ2-5 TRBV5-1 . TGCGCCAGCAGTTTCGGGACTGCACAAGAGACCCAGTACTTC CASSFGTAQETQYF
. TRBJ2-3 TRBV7-3 . TGTGCCAGCAGCTTACAGAATACAGATACGCAGTATTTT CASSLQNTDTQYF
. TRBJ2-1 TRBV13 . TGTGCCAGCAGCTCCCCTTTGGCGGGAAATCAAGGCGTCAACAATGAGCAGTTCTTC CASSSPLAGNQGVNNEQFF
few TRBJ2-7 TRBV14 TRBD1 TGTGCCAGCAGCCTGGCAGGGGGTGGCGAGCAGTACTTC CASSLAGGGEQYF
. TRBJ2-3 TRBV5-1 TRBD2 TGCGCCAGCAGTTGGACCGGACTAGCAACAGATACGCAGTATTTT CASSWTGLATDTQYF
. TRBJ1-2 TRBV12-5 . TGTGCTAGTGGTTTTATCGGGGGAGCTCGATTGGATGGCTACACCTTC CASGFIGGARLDGYTF
few TRBJ2-1 TRBV5-6 . TGTGCCAGCAGCAGTTTCGGGGGGAGGGGGTACAATGAGCAGTTCTTC CASSSFGGRGYNEQFF
few TRBJ1-1 TRBV6-1 TRBD1 TGTGCCAGCAGTGAAGGGGACAGTCACACTGAAGCTTTCTTT CASSEGDSHTEAFF
. TRBJ1-1 TRBV29-1 TRBD1 TGCAGCGTTGTTACAGGGGGCACTGAAGCTTTCTTT CSVVTGGTEAFF
few TRBJ1-2 TRBV6-1 . TGTGCCAGCAACCTGGACAGATCCGCATATGGCTACACCTTC CASNLDRSAYGYTF
once TRBJ2-2 TRBV15 TRBD2 TGTGCCACCAGCAGAGATCTTGGACTAGCGGGTCCGAACACCGGGGAGCTGTTTTTT CATSRDLGLAGPNTGELFF
few TRBJ2-7 TRBV29-1 . TGCAGCGTTCGCCAGGGTGGTGGCTACGAGCAGTACTTC CSVRQGGGYEQYF
. TRBJ2-7 TRBV14 TRBD1 TGTGCCAGCAGCCACCGACAGGGCGAGCAGTACTTC CASSHRQGEQYF
. TRBJ1-2 TRBV6-1 TRBD1 TGTGCCACCAGACAGGGCTACTATGGCTACACCTTC CATRQGYYGYTF
. TRBJ2-2 TRBV2 . TGTGCCAGCAGGGTGGAGGGTGCCGGGGAGCTGTTTTTT CASRVEGAGELFF
. TRBJ1-1 TRBV18 . TGTGCCAGCTCACCAGGTTCAGGGACTGAAGCTTTCTTT CASSPGSGTEAFF
. TRBJ1-1 TRBV2 . TGTGCCAACAGCAACTGGAACACTGAAGCTTTCTTT CANSNWNTEAFF
. TRBJ2-7 TRBV2 TRBD2 TGTGCCAGCAAAGGGGACTACTCCTACGAGCAGTACTTC CASKGDYSYEQYF
few TRBJ2-5 TRBV7-3 TRBD1 TGTGCCAGCAGCACGACAGGGGGGCAAGAGACCCAGTACTTC CASSTTGGQETQYF
. TRBJ2-1 TRBV18 TRBD2 TGTGCCAGCTCATTCGGACTAGCGGGATCGAGCTCCTACAATGAGCAGTTCTTC CASSFGLAGSSSYNEQFF
. TRBJ1-1 TRBV7-6 . TGTGCCAGCAGCTTAGCGGAGGCCAATGAAGCTTTCTTT CASSLAEANEAFF
. TRBJ2-7 TRBV29-1 . TGCAGCGCCTTACAACGGGGGTCCTACGAGCAGTACTTC CSALQRGSYEQYF
few TRBJ2-1 TRBV7-8 . TGTGCCAGCAGCTTAGCGAACGGCGGTATCGAGCAGTTCTTC CASSLANGGIEQFF
few TRBJ1-2 TRBV29-1 TRBD1 TGCAGCGTTTTGGAACCGGGACAGGGTGGCTACACCTTC CSVLEPGQGGYTF
. TRBJ1-5 TRBV5-3 . TGTGCCAGAAGCTTGCACAGCAGCAATCAGCCCCAGCATTTT CARSLHSSNQPQHF
few TRBJ2-7 TRBV6-6 TRBD1 TGTGCCAGCAGCGGCACCGGGACAGGGTCCGGGGAGCAGTACTTC CASSGTGTGSGEQYF
few TRBJ1-3 TRBV30 TRBD1 TGTGCCTGGAGTGTTGAAGACAGGGATGGAAACACCATATATTTT CAWSVEDRDGNTIYF
. TRBJ2-1 TRBV11-2 . TGTGCCAGCGGCGACGGGGTCCATGAGCAGTTCTTC CASGDGVHEQFF
. TRBJ2-7 TRBV5-1 . TGCGCCAGCAGCGCCCCTCCGGGGGACGAGCAGTACTTC CASSAPPGDEQYF
few TRBJ1-1 TRBV7-9 TRBD1 TGTGCCAGCAGCTTGCCCGACAGGGGAGAGAACACTGAAGCTTTCTTT CASSLPDRGENTEAFF
few TRBJ2-1 TRBV19 . TGTGCCAGTAGTGCGAGGTCGGATGAGCAGTTCTTC CASSARSDEQFF
few TRBJ2-7 TRBV19 TRBD2 TGTGCCAGTAGTAGAACTAGCGGGGCCACATACGAGCAGTACTTC CASSRTSGATYEQYF
. TRBJ2-1 TRBV27 . TGTGCCAGCAGTTTCCGGGAAGGGAACAATGAGCAGTTCTTC CASSFREGNNEQFF